This T cell receptor (beta chain) comes out of a study of tissue T cells after allogeneic stem cell transplantation. Whole-study results and caveats: The study did not identify alloreactive or antigen-specific tissue TCRs, and some clones might be persisting host cells.

Within the sample, this clone is medium-sized. The antigen is not known. Any gene name here is a mouse gene name. The DNA ends 1 residue before the CDR3 does, and the rest of the CDR3 is filled in from the germline J gene. As to time point: mouse harvest day 14 after allogeneic transplant. Tail vein injection delivered 10^7 T-cell-depleted bone marrow cells and 10^6 splenic CD5+ T cells. Sequencing of TCRbeta CDR3 at survey depth gave sequences and template counts. Some clones are missing from TCRdb's copy, which holds only in-frame ones; the method was immunoSEQ multiplex PCR. The data show about 4,000 clones, with around 45% seen just once and 25% to 35% held by the top ten. The CDR3 has 14 amino acids. V lost 2 bases to trimming and J lost 4 bases; unmatched junction nucleotides: 2. CDR1 and CDR2 from the germline V gene are SNHLY and FYNGKV (reference sequence).

The chain links TRBV3 to TRBJ2-1, with 7 bases aligning to TRBD2. Sequenced input: gut tissue. The source of this sequence is a female BALB/c mouse given C57BL/6 T cells with graft-versus-host disease after an allogeneic hematopoietic cell transplant. The CDR3 loop reads CASSLIWGYAEQFF. CDR3 DNA (partial): TGTGCCAGCAGCTTAATCTGGGGGTATGCTGAGCAGTTC.